The clone carrying this T cell receptor beta chain was seen at least ten times. The target antigen is unknown. V lost 0 bases, J lost 6 bases, and 2 bases lay in between. Looked up from germline, CDR1 is MNHEY and CDR2 is SVGAGI. The length of the CDR3 is 12 residues. The data stem from a study of identical twins. Study-wide findings and caveats: Less excess twin sharing appeared in beta out-of-frame sequences. The abundant beta clonotypes from cord blood had fewer insertions, and memory repertoires had none of this.

A universal primer site was added by template switching, and unique molecular identifiers were carried by the cDNA. TCRdb re-analysed the 5' RACE reads in MiXCR, keeping a single row per CDR3 protein. The table records hundreds of thousands of distinct CDR3 sequences, 6.5% to 9% of them present only once. This sample also belongs to another study, concerning yellow fever vaccine responses in identical twins.

The sequence was collected from a woman between 18 and 29 years old in good health. The specimen sequenced was CD8+ T cells sorted from blood. The chain employs TRBV6-5 and TRBJ2-2, with unresolved D. The CDR3 spells CASSYSAGELFF. The CDR3 DNA reads TGTGCCAGCAGTTACTCGGCCGGGGAGCTGTTTTTT.